This T cell receptor beta chain was sequenced in a study of CD8 T cells in Susac syndrome. This clonotype was seen more than once but under ten times. Antigen: not known. CDR1 MNHEY and CDR2 SVGAGI come from the germline V gene. Trimming removed 5 bases at V and 4 bases at J, with 11 bases between. The CDR3 sequence is 13 residues long. The study, taken as a whole, reports: The TCR sequencing and HLA analysis in the study involved a relatively small number of individuals, as the study acknowledged.

When the RNA was reverse transcribed, random hexamers were used with an input of roughly 0.45 to 1 ug. Multiplex PCR with immunoSEQ amplified the TCR beta CDR3 across 54 Vbeta and 13 Jbeta. TCRdb processed the immunoSEQ multiplex PCR reads anew with MiXCR; each CDR3 protein has one entry. Found here are fewer than 250,000 distinct CDR3 sequences, approximately 90% of them singletons; the top ten hold around 0.13%. Sequencing of TCR beta covered CD8+ and CD4+ T cells obtained from blood. V gene TRBV6-5 combines with J gene TRBJ2-5; a possible D gene is TRBD2 (6 bases). The sequence came from a human donor with multiple sclerosis. The source material was CD8+ T cells from PBMCs. In DNA form, the CDR3 reads TGTGCCAGCAGTCGGAGGGCAGGAGAGACCCAGTACTTC. This gives the protein CASSRRAGETQYF.